Listed here are 23 T cell receptor beta chains from one sample, sequenced in a study of CD8 T cells in ankylosing spondylitis. Overall study findings and caveats: Ankylosing spondylitis blood seemed to carry a telltale TCR beta motif made of fewer than 10 highly homologous variants.

TCRdb analysed the 5' RACE reads with MiXCR anew, one entry per CDR3 protein. The data contain about 510,000 distinct CDR3 sequences, 5.3% of them singletons. These TCRs' antigens remain unknown. Specimen: blood, either unsorted or a sorted T cell fraction (not recorded which). The receptors were gathered from a male donor with ankylosing spondylitis.

This clonotype was observed at least ten times. The chain couples TRBV7-9 to TRBJ2-3, with a weak D call TRBD1 (5 bases). Per germline, CDR1 SEHNR and CDR2 FQNEAQ (reference sequence). Trimming left V 3 bases short and J 5 bases short, with 12 bases between. CDR3 length: 14 amino acids. In nucleotides, the CDR3 is TGTGCCAGCAGCTTTACAGGAAAGGTAGATACGCAGTATTTT. Amino acid sequence: CASSFTGKVDTQYF.

This clonotype was recorded many times. This sequence joins TRBV11-2 and TRBJ2-2, with TRBD2 as a possible D gene (5 bases). CDR1 is SGHAT and CDR2 is FQNNGV in the germline V gene. CDR3 length equals 16 residues. The ends were cut back, 0 bases at V and 6 bases at J, with 14 bases in the middle. CDR3 bases: TGTGCCAGCAGCTTAGATCTCTCGGGGTACGCCGGGGAGCTGTTTTTT. Amino acid sequence: CASSLDLSGYAGELFF.

The V call is TRBV7-2, the J call TRBJ2-5; 11 nucleotides agree with TRBD2. Germline V CDR1 and CDR2: SGHTA, FQGNSA. CDR3 size: 17 residues. The V and J ends lost 4 bases and 1 base, in that order; junction bases with no gene match: 8. The CDR3 DNA follows: TGTGCCAGCAGCTCTTCTCCTAGCGGGGGGCTCCAAGAGACCCAGTACTTC. As protein: CASSSSPSGGLQETQYF.

This clonotype was counted ten times or more. This chain links TRBV12-3 or TRBV12-4 with TRBJ1-2; D is ambiguous. The CDR3 is 11 amino acids. Trimming shortened V by 3 bases and J by 7 bases, and 6 bases separated the two germline ends. The CDR3 protein is CASSLVGGYTF. Here the CDR3 DNA reads TGTGCCAGCAGTTTGGTGGGTGGCTACACCTTC.

This clonotype occurred many times. This chain connects TRBV28 to TRBJ1-1; D gene uncertain. The V end was cut by 3 bases, the J end by 0 bases, with 8 bases between. From germline, CDR1 is MDHEN and CDR2 SYDVKM. This CDR3 is 14 amino acids long. The CDR3 spells CASSFGVLNTEAFF. The CDR3 DNA follows: TGTGCCAGCAGTTTCGGGGTCCTGAACACTGAAGCTTTCTTT.

This clonotype was observed many times. The V call is TRBV5-1, the J call TRBJ2-2; perhaps D is TRBD1 or TRBD2 (5 bases each). Per germline, CDR1 SGHRS and CDR2 YFSETQ. V lost 6 bases and J lost 0, with 12 bases in between. The CDR3 spans 15 residues. The CDR3 sequence is CASNRGSANTGELFF. The CDR3 DNA is TGCGCCAGCAACCGGGGCAGCGCGAACACCGGGGAGCTGTTTTTT.

The chain has TRBV6-2 or TRBV6-3 and TRBJ2-1; D unclear. Deletions cut 0 bases from V and 5 bases from J, with 5 bases between. The CDR3 contains 13 residues. The V gene's germline CDR1 is MNHEY and CDR2 SVGEGT. The CDR3 loop reads CASSYSRNNEQFF. The CDR3 nucleotides read TGTGCCAGCAGTTACTCGCGGAACAATGAGCAGTTCTTC.

A few counts support this clonotype. V is TRBV4-1 and J is TRBJ2-3; D tentatively fits TRBD1 or TRBD2 (5 bases each). CDR1 is MGHRA and CDR2 is YSYEKL in the germline V gene. The CDR3 has 18 residues. V was trimmed by 2 bases and J by 9 bases, leaving 27 bases between them. The CDR3 loop is CASSQLKDTPTRMWTQYF. The CDR3 DNA reads as TGCGCCAGCAGCCAATTAAAGGACACCCCTACTAGAATGTGGACGCAGTATTTT.

This clonotype was seen at least ten times. V usage is TRBV27 and J usage is TRBJ2-2; the match to TRBD2 covers 9 bases. J gave up 5 bases and V 5 bases, and 3 bases lay outside the gene matches. The CDR3 has 14 residues. The germline V gene encodes CDR1 MNHEY and CDR2 SMNVEV (reference sequence). CDR3 nucleotide sequence: TGTGCCAGCAGTCGAGCGGGGGGAACCGGGGAGCTGTTTTTT. Protein sequence: CASSRAGGTGELFF.

This clonotype was seen ten or more times. The chain joins TRBV7-2 to TRBJ2-3, with TRBD1 matching 7 bases. V gave up 2 bases and J gave up 3 bases; unmatched junction bases: 11. This CDR3 spans 17 amino acids. CDR1 SGHTA and CDR2 FQGNSA come from the germline V gene. CDR3 sequence reads: CASSLFSGTVGTDTQYF. The CDR3 DNA is TGTGCCAGCAGCTTATTCTCTGGGACAGTCGGGACAGATACGCAGTATTTT. The variable domain in full, completed from reference TRBV7-2 and TRBJ2-3, reads GAGVSQSPSNKVTEKGKDVELRCDPISGHTALYWYRQSLGQGLEFLIYFQGNSAPDKSGLPSDRFSAERTGGSVSTLTIQRTQQEDSAVYLCASSLFSGTVGTDTQYFGPGTRLTVL.

This clonotype was found many times. This rearrangement joins TRBV18 to TRBJ2-1; TRBD1 is a possible D gene (6 bases). This CDR3 contains 16 residues. The germline V gene encodes CDR1 KGHSH and CDR2 LQKENI. The ends were cut back, 2 bases at V and 2 bases at J, with 13 bases in the middle. The CDR3 sequence is CASSPNFRGTYNEQFF. The DNA of the CDR3 is TGTGCCAGCTCACCAAACTTCAGGGGAACCTACAATGAGCAGTTCTTC.

This clonotype was counted ten times or more. The chain combines TRBV4-2 with TRBJ1-1; 11 positions match TRBD1. The junction had 12 bases not matched to a gene; V was cut back by 4 bases and J by 14 bases. Germline values: CDR1 LGHNA, CDR2 YNFKEQ. The CDR3 consists of 14 residues. DNA of the CDR3: TGTGCCAGCAGCCGATATGGGGACAGGGGGAACTTATTCTTT. Amino acids: CASSRYGDRGNLFF.

This clonotype occurred a few times. The gene calls are TRBV18 and TRBJ2-1; TRBD2 matches at 7 bases. CDR1 and CDR2 from the germline V gene are KGHSH and LQKENI. V shed 0 bases and J 9 bases; nucleotides not matched to a gene: 8. This CDR3 spans 15 amino acids. The DNA of the CDR3 is TGTGCCAGCTCACCACCGGCGGCGGGAGCTAGTGAGCAGTTCTTC. This sequence encodes CASSPPAAGASEQFF.

This clonotype was seen ten or more times. The chain couples TRBV20-1 to TRBJ2-1; 11 nucleotides match TRBD2. V trimming: 1 base; J trimming: 2 bases; junction bases outside the gene matches: 7. Germline loops: CDR1 DFQATT, CDR2 SNEGSKA (reference sequence). The CDR3 is 17 amino acids. This CDR3 is CSARAVLAGVAYNEQFF. The CDR3 region has the DNA TGCAGTGCTAGAGCCGTACTAGCGGGAGTTGCCTACAATGAGCAGTTCTTC.

Many counts were recorded for this clonotype. The rearrangement joins TRBV20-1 to TRBJ2-1; 9 positions match TRBD2. CDR1 DFQATT and CDR2 SNEGSKA come from the germline V gene (reference sequence). J lost 4 bases, V lost 0 bases, and 7 bases had no gene match. CDR3 length equals 16 residues. DNA for the CDR3: TGCAGTGCTAGAGATTCTAGCGGGACGAGGTACAATGAGCAGTTCTTC. Translation: CSARDSSGTRYNEQFF.

The V call is TRBV5-1, the J call TRBJ2-2; 8 positions match TRBD2. The germline CDR1 and CDR2 sequences are SGHRS and YFSETQ. V was pared by 2 bases and J by 7 bases, with 7 bases of the junction left unmatched. This CDR3 contains 15 residues. This chain's CDR3 is CASSFSGSENGELFF. CDR3 DNA sequence: TGCGCCAGCAGCTTCAGCGGGAGCGAAAACGGGGAGCTGTTTTTT.

This clonotype appeared many times. The rearrangement uses TRBV29-1 and TRBJ1-1; D remains unclear. Germline V gene lookup returns CDR1 SQVTM and CDR2 ANQGSEA. V lost 3 bases and J lost 2, with 7 bases in between. The CDR3 is 12 amino acids. The CDR3 region has the DNA TGCAGCGTTGACTGGGTTAACACTGAAGCTTTCTTT. This translates into CSVDWVNTEAFF.

The sample holds many counts of this clonotype. The chain joins TRBV7-9 to TRBJ2-7, with D maybe TRBD2 (6 bases). Trimming shortened V by 5 bases and J by 6 bases, and 17 bases separated the two germline ends. CDR1 and CDR2 (germline): SEHNR, FQNEAQ (reference sequence). The CDR3 totals 14 residues. The CDR3 DNA follows: TGTGCCAGCAGCCCTGATGGAGGGCCTGGCGAGCAGTACTTC. It translates to CASSPDGGPGEQYF. The variable domain in full, completed from reference TRBV7-9 and TRBJ2-7, reads DTGVSQNPRHKITKRGQNVTFRCDPISEHNRLYWYRQTLGQGPEFLTYFQNEAQLEKSRLLSDRFSAERPKGSFSTLEIQRTEQGDSAMYLCASSPDGGPGEQYFGPGTRLTVT.

This clonotype was counted a few times. The chain links TRBV9 to TRBJ2-4; 12 nucleotides match TRBD2. Per the germline V gene, CDR1 is SGDLS and CDR2 is YYNGEE. After removal of 7 bases from V and 1 base from J, the junction contained 6 bases not matched to a gene. The CDR3 runs 16 residues. This CDR3 reads CASARTSGTAKNIQYF. CDR3 DNA sequence: TGTGCCAGCGCACGGACTAGCGGGACTGCCAAAAACATTCAGTACTTC. Full variable domain (remainder filled in from reference TRBV9 and TRBJ2-4): DSGVTQTPKHLITATGQRVTLRCSPRSGDLSVYWYQQSLDQGLQFLIQYYNGEERAKGNILERFSAQQFPDLHSELNLSSLELGDSALYFCASARTSGTAKNIQYFGAGTRLSVL.

A few counts support this clonotype. This chain uses TRBV4-2 with TRBJ2-1; unclear D gene. The CDR3 has 17 amino acids. Germline V gene data show CDR1 as LGHNA and CDR2 as YNFKEQ. V lost 4 bases, J lost 1 base, and 17 bases lay in between. CDR3 nucleotide sequence: TGTGCCAGCAGCCCGACCGGGTTTAGCCTTTCCTACAATGAGCAGTTCTTC. It encodes CASSPTGFSLSYNEQFF.

This clonotype was observed at least ten times. The chain uses TRBV12-3 or TRBV12-4 and TRBJ2-7; TRBD2 matches 10 bases. The CDR3 has 13 residues. V was clipped by 8 bases and J by 5 bases; unmatched bases: 6. This chain's CDR3 is CASRTSGIHEQYF. The CDR3 coding sequence is TGTGCCAGCCGGACTAGCGGTATTCACGAGCAGTACTTC.

This clonotype was seen ten or more times. The CDR3 sequence is CASSLQGTYNEQFF. The DNA for the CDR3 is TGCGCCAGCAGCTTACAGGGGACCTACAATGAGCAGTTCTTC. The V call is TRBV5-1, the J call TRBJ2-1, with TRBD1 matching over 7 bases. Germline V gene lookup returns CDR1 SGHRS and CDR2 YFSETQ. The CDR3 extends over 14 amino acids. The V segment lost 2 bases and the J segment 2 bases; nucleotides outside the gene matches: 1. The variable domain in full, with the rest retrieved from reference TRBV5-1 and TRBJ2-1, is KAGVTQTPRYLIKTRGQQVTLSCSPISGHRSVSWYQQTPGQGLQFLFEYFSETQRNKGNFPGRFSGRQFSNSRSEMNVSTLELGDSALYLCASSLQGTYNEQFFGPGTRLTVL.

This clonotype has a handful of counts. The J gene is TRBJ2-7, the V gene TRBV20-1; 8 bases are a match to TRBD2. Germline V gene data show CDR1 as DFQATT and CDR2 as SNEGSKA (reference sequence). This CDR3 contains 13 residues. Trimming removed 6 bases from V and 3 bases from J; junction bases left unmatched: 7. The CDR3 sequence: CSAQSGSLYEQYF. Here the CDR3 DNA reads TGCAGTGCCCAGAGCGGGAGTCTCTACGAGCAGTACTTC.